The source of this TCR beta chain is a study of glioma-infiltrating T cells. Notes on the study in general: A blood CDR3 motif signature was depleted in highly divergent patients.

This clonotype was seen repeatedly, ten times or more. The antigen is unknown. Using RNA template, CDR3s of TCR alpha and beta were amplified with iRepertoire arm-PCR. MiXCR was run by TCRdb on the multiplex PCR reads, yielding one entry per CDR3 protein. The table lists more than 350,000 distinct CDR3 sequences, approximately 42% of them singletons. Looked up from germline, CDR1 is DFQATT and CDR2 is SNEGSKA (reference sequence). The CDR3 extends over 13 amino acids. The V gene lost 0 bases and the J gene lost 2 bases, with 5 bases spanning the gap. The source material was glioma tissue, nonneoplastic brain tissue, or PBMCs (not recorded which). The source of this sequence is a human donor with low-grade glioma or glioblastoma, undergoing nonglioma brain surgery, or in good health (not recorded which). The J gene is TRBJ2-1, the V gene TRBV20-1; D is unclear. CDR3 loop: CSARDRTYNEQFF. The CDR3 coding sequence is TGCAGTGCTAGAGACAGGACCTACAATGAGCAGTTCTTC.